This TCR beta chain stems from a study of response to subunit inactivated influenza vaccine (dated by TCRdb to 2017 to 2018). A note on the overall study: Deep quantitative T cell receptor repertoire profiling was used in the study to track responses to a trivalent subunit inactivated influenza vaccine. Beyond this particular receptor, the publication reports: It was suggested by the authors that each seasonal influenza vaccination may recruit only a limited number of new T cells.

Based on the germline V gene (reference sequence), the CDR1 and CDR2 sequences are SGHNT and YYREEE. V is trimmed back by 4 bases and J by 6 bases, and the junction contains 5 bases that no gene match accounts for. The CDR3 holds 14 amino acids from the cysteine to the phenylalanine. Kept here is only the CDR3 DNA, which spans 42 bases and is read in frame from base 1. The sample holds a few counts of this clonotype. Its antigen is unknown. Base qualities were left out, and no much larger clone turns up one base away. Libraries were made using RT-PCR. Reads for this sample came from an Illumina HiSeq 2500. TCRdb trimmed public reads at Q25 via fastp, called clones via MiXCR and kept in-frame beta chains. Each CDR3 protein gets just one entry, which takes the most common genes and DNA from the rows behind it. The sample table holds approximately 290,000 distinct CDR3 sequences, of which over 20% were seen once. The ten largest clones add up to approximately 10% of the sample.

The sequencing here drew on PBMCs from blood, taken around 22 months after vaccination. The V and J genes are TRBV5-4 and TRBJ1-4, with 8 central nucleotides matching TRBD1. The receptor comes from a man aged 50-75 years who received an inactivated influenza vaccine. Donor details come from another sample of the same person, matched by shared clones. The CDR3 protein: CASSPGGGDEKLFF. In nucleotide form, the sequence is TGTGCCAGCAGCCCAGGGGGCGGGGATGAAAAACTGTTTTTT.